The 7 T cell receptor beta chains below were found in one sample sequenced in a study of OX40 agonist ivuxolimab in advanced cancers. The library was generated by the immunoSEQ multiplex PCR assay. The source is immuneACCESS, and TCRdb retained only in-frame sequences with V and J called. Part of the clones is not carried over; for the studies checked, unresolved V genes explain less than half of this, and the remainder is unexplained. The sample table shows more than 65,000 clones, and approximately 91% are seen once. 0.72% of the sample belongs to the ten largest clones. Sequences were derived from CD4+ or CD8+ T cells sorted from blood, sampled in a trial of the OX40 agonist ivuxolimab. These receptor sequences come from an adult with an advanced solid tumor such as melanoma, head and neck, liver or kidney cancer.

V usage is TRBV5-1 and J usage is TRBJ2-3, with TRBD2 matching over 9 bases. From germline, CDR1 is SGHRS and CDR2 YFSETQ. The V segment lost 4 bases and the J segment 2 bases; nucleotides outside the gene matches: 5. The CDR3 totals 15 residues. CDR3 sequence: CASSGRGGDTDTQYF. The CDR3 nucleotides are TGCGCCAGCAGCGGGCGGGGGGGCGACACAGATACGCAGTATTTT.

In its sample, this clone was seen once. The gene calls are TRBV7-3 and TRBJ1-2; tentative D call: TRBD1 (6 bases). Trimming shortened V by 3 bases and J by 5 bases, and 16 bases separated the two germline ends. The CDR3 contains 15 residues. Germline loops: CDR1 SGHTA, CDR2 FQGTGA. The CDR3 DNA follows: TGTGCCAGCAGCTTCGCAGCAGGGGAAGGGTATGGCTACACCTTC. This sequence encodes CASSFAAGEGYGYTF.

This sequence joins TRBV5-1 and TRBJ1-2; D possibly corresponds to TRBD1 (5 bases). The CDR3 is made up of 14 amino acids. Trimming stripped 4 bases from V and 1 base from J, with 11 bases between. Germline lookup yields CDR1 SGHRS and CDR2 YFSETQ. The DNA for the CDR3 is TGCGCCAGCAGCCCGGCTGGGGGTAACTATGGCTACACCTTC. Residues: CASSPAGGNYGYTF.

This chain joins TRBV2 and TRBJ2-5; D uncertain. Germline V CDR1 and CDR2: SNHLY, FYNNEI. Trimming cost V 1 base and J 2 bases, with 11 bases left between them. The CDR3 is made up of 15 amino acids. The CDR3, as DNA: TGTGCCAGCAGTGAAGAACGGGCCTCTCAAGAGACCCAGTACTTC. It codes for CASSEERASQETQYF.

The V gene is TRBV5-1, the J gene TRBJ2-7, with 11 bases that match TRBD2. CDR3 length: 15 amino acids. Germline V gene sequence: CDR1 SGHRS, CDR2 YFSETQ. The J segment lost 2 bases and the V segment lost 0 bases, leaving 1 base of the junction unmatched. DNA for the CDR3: TGCGCCAGCAGCTTGGCACTAGCGGGAGCCTACGAGCAGTACTTC. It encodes CASSLALAGAYEQYF.

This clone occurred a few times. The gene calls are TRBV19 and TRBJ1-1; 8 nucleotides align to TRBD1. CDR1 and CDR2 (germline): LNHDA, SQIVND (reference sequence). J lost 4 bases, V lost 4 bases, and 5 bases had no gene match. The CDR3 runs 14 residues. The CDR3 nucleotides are TGTGCCAGTAGTAACCAGGGGGCGGGCACTGAAGCTTTCTTT. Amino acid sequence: CASSNQGAGTEAFF.

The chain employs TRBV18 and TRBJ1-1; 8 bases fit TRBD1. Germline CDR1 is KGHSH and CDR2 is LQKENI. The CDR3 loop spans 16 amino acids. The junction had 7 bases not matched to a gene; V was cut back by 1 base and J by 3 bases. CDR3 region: CASSPLRGLGDTEAFF. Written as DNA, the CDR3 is TGTGCCAGCTCACCACTCAGGGGGCTCGGGGACACTGAAGCTTTCTTT. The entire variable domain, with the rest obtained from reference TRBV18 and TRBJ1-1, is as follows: NAGVMQNPRHLVRRRGQEARLRCSPMKGHSHVYWYRQLPEEGLKFMVYLQKENIIDESGMPKERFSAEFPKEGPSILRIQQVVRGDSAAYFCASSPLRGLGDTEAFFGQGTRLTVV.